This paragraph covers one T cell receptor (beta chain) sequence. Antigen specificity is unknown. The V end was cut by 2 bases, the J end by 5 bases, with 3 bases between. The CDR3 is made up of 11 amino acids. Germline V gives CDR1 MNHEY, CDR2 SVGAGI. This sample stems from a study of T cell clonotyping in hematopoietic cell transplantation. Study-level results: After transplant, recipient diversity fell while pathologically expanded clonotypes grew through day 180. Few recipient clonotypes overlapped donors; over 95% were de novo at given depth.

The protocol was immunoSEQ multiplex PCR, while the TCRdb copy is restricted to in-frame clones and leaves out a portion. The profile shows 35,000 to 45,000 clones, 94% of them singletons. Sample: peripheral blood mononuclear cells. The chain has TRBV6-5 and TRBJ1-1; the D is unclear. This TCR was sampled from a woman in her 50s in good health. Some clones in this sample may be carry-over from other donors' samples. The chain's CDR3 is CASSYRTEAFF. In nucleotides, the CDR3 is TGTGCCAGCAGTTACCGGACTGAAGCTTTCTTT.